This T cell receptor beta chain appears in the sequencing data of a study of blood T cell repertoires in COVID-19. Across the study: The United States, Italy and Spain provided the acute and convalescent COVID-19 samples. PBMCs, B-cell-depleted T cells, or T cells were the source of the cDNA or gDNA that made up the material.

The repertoire was sequenced with immunoSEQ multiplex PCR; TCRdb's copy has only in-frame clones and lacks some. The sample has approximately 150,000 clones; roughly 87% are singletons. J was trimmed by 2 bases and V by 7 bases; bases with no gene match: 12. The CDR3 totals 15 residues. The germline gives CDR1 SQVTM, CDR2 ANQGSEA. The sequencing input was peripheral blood. This TCR came from a woman aged 50 to 60 with acute or convalescent COVID-19. The rearrangement uses TRBV29-1 and TRBJ1-2; 8 bases match TRBD1. In nucleotides, the CDR3 is TGCAGCGCCGACCTTGCAGGGGGCGGGAACTATGGCTACACCTTC. Its protein product is CSADLAGGGNYGYTF.